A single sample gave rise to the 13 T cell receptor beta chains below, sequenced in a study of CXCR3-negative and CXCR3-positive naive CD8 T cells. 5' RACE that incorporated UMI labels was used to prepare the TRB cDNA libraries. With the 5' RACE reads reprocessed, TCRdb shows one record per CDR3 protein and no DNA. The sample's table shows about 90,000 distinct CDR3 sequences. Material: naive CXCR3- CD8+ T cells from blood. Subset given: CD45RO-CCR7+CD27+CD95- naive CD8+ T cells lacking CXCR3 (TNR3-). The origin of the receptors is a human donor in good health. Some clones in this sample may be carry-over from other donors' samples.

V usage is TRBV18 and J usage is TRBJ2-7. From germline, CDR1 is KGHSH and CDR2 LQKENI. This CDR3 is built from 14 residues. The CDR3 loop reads CASSPRDSPYEQYF. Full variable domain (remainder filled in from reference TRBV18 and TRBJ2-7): NAGVMQNPRHLVRRRGQEARLRCSPMKGHSHVYWYRQLPEEGLKFMVYLQKENIIDESGMPKERFSAEFPKEGPSILRIQQVVRGDSAAYFCASSPRDSPYEQYFGPGTRLTVT.

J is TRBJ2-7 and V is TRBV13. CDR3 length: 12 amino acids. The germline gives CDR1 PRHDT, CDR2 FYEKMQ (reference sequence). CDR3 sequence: CASSTHPYEQYF.

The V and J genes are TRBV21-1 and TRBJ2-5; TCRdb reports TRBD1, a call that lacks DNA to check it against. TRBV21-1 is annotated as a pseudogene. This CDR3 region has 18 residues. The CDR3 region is CASSKIIGGAPDQETQYF.

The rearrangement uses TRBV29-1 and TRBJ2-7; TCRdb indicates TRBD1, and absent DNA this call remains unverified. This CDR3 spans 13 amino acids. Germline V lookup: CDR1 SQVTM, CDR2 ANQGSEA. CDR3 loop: CSVATGDHYEQYF.

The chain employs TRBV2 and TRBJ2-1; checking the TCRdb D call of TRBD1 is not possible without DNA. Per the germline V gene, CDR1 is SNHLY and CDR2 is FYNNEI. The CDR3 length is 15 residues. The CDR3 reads CASTEQGARENEQFF.

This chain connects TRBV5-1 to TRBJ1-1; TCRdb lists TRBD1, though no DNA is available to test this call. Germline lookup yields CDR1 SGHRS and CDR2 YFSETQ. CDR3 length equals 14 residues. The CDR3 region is CASSVGQGGTEAFF.

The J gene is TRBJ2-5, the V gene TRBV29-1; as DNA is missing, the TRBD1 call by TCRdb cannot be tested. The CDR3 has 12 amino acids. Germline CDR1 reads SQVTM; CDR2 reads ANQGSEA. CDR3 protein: CSGSGVGETQYF.

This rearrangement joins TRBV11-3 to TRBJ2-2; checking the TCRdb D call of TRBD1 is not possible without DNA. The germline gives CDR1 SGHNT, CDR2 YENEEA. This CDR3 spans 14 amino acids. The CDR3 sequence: CASSVDRNTGELFF.

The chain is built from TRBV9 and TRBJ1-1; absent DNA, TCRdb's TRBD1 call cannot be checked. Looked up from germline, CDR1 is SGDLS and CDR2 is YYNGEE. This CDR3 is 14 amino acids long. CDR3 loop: CASGGTGVDTEAFF.

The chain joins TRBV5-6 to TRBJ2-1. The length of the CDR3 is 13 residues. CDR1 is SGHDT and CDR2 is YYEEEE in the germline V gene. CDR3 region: CASSLPDENEQFF. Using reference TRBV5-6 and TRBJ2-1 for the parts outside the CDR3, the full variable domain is DAGVTQSPTHLIKTRGQQVTLRCSPKSGHDTVSWYQQALGQGPQFIFQYYEEEERQRGNFPDRFSGHQFPNYSSELNVNALLLGDSALYLCASSLPDENEQFFGPGTRLTVL.

The CDR3 here is CASSINPRQGIETQYF. The chain joins TRBV11-2 to TRBJ2-5; the TCRdb D gene call, TRBD1, has no DNA to confirm it. Per germline, CDR1 SGHAT and CDR2 FQNNGV. This CDR3 is 16 amino acids long.

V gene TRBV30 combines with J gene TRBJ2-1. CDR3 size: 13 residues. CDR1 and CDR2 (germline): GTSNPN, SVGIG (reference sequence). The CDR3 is CAWRTSSYNEQFF.

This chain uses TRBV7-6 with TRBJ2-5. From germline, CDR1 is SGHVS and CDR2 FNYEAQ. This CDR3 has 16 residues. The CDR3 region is CASSLVGQLYQETQYF.